These T cell receptor beta chains were read from a single sample in a study of cytomegalovirus exposure and HLA in healthy donors. The assay was immunoSEQ multiplex PCR, and TCRdb's table has in-frame clones only and misses some. The sample shows tens of thousands of clones, around 97% of them seen only once. Sequenced sample: PBMCs. Receptor source: a man younger than 35 in good health and CMV-seronegative. The conserved cysteine and the conserved F or W are not part of the CDR3 here.

TRBJ1-2,TRBV29-1,SAPEGQGVGYT
TRBJ1-2,TRBV4-1,ASSQVLAVPNYGYT
TRBJ2-7,TRBV2,ASSETSGYYEQY
TRBJ2-7,TRBV5-1,ASSSRPDRTYEQY
TRBJ2-6,TRBV4-2,ASSRSISGATSGANVLT
TRBJ2-7,TRBV9,ASSPDSLGLSYEQY
TRBJ2-7,TRBV9,ASSVGDRSYEQY
TRBJ1-1,TRBV10-3,AIRWGLSDTEAF
TRBJ1-1,TRBV5-4,ASSLGGRYTEAF
TRBJ2-7,TRBV18,ASSPPDRQYEQY
TRBJ1-3,TRBV19,ASSMGKQGARGNTIY
TRBJ2-1,TRBV15,ATSRLVGPSSYNEQF
TRBJ1-1,TRBV19,ASSRFLGTGEDNTEAF
TRBJ2-5,TRBV7-8,ASSSGTSGRNQETQY
TRBJ1-5,TRBV28,ASSLAGQEPYSNQPQH
TRBJ2-4,TRBV4-1,ASSPWTSGSLAKNIQY
TRBJ2-1,TRBV6-5,ATTRVSGNEQF
TRBJ2-7,TRBV9,ASSAGTSGIDEQY
TRBJ2-3,TRBV28,ASSLSWTGGPDTQY
TRBJ2-7,TRBV7-2,ASSPSGSYEQY